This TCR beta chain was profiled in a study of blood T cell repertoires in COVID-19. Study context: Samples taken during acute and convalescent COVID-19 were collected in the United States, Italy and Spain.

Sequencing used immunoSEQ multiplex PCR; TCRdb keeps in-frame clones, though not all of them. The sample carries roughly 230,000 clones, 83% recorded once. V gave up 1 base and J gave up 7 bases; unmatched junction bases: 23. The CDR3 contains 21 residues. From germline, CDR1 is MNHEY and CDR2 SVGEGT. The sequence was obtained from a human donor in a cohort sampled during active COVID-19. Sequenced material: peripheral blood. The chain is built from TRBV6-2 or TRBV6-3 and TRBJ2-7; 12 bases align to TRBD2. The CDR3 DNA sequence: TGTGCCAGCAGTTACTTTTCTAGAAATCGACCCGGGACTAGCGGGTCTAGGGAGCAGTACTTC. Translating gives CASSYFSRNRPGTSGSREQYF.